A selection of T cell receptor beta chains follows, all from one sample in a study of T cell responses to AZD1222 COVID-19 vaccine. Sequenced by immunoSEQ multiplex PCR; TCRdb stores in-frame clones only, minus some. Here the sample spans over 100,000 clones, 90% being singletons. The specimen comprised peripheral blood, sampled on day 0 of AZD1222 vaccination. Every receptor here comes from an adult in good health. Both conserved end residues are part of each CDR3. The D gene is left open where the match is weak. Clone size is given for some rows only: seen once, a few or many times, or a class if the clone is expanded.

v_call	clone_size	d_call	j_call	cdr3_aa	cdr3_nt
TRBV6-2/TRBV6-3	NA	TRBD1	TRBJ1-2	CASSYGPVRGYGYTF	TGTGCCAGCAGTTACGGCCCGGTCAGGGGGTATGGCTACACCTTC
TRBV27	NA	NA	TRBJ1-5	CASSFAGVWGQPQHF	TGTGCCAGCAGTTTTGCAGGGGTGTGGGGTCAGCCCCAGCATTTT
TRBV6-5	NA	NA	TRBJ1-5	CASSYSRGRGPQHF	TGTGCCAGCAGTTACTCAAGGGGGAGAGGGCCCCAGCATTTT
TRBV6-2/TRBV6-3	NA	NA	TRBJ1-5	CASSGLGLSNQPQHF	TGTGCCAGCAGCGGGCTTGGGTTAAGCAATCAGCCCCAGCATTTT
TRBV15	once	TRBD2	TRBJ2-1	CATMELAGFNEQFF	TGTGCCACCATGGAACTAGCGGGATTCAATGAGCAGTTCTTC
TRBV30	few	TRBD1	TRBJ1-3	CAWTGTVGRGNTIYF	TGTGCCTGGACTGGGACAGTGGGTCGGGGAAACACCATATATTTT
TRBV5-4	NA	TRBD1	TRBJ1-1	CASRRTGSMNTEAFF	TGTGCCAGCAGGAGGACAGGTTCCATGAACACTGAAGCTTTCTTT
TRBV12-5	NA	NA	TRBJ1-1	CASGLGRGSTEAFF	TGTGCTAGTGGTTTGGGCAGAGGGAGCACTGAAGCTTTCTTT
TRBV29-1	NA	TRBD2	TRBJ2-5	CSAWEGGQETQYF	TGCAGCGCGTGGGAGGGCGGACAAGAGACCCAGTACTTC
TRBV4-1	few	NA	TRBJ2-1	CASSQDMRRPNSYNEQFF	TGCGCCAGCAGCCAAGATATGAGGCGGCCAAACTCCTACAATGAGCAGTTCTTC
TRBV3-1/TRBV3-2	NA	NA	TRBJ1-5	CASSPRRYSNQPQHF	TGTGCCAGCAGCCCGCGACGGTATAGCAATCAGCCCCAGCATTTT
TRBV18	NA	TRBD1	TRBJ1-1	CASSPLGDRGTEAFF	TGTGCCAGCTCACCACTGGGGGACAGGGGGACTGAAGCTTTCTTT
TRBV6-5	NA	NA	TRBJ1-4	CASRSGRDEKLFF	TGTGCCAGCAGAAGCGGGCGGGATGAAAAACTGTTTTTT
TRBV6-2/TRBV6-3	NA	TRBD1	TRBJ2-2	CASSYIHRGMNTGELFF	TGTGCCAGCAGTTACATACACAGGGGGATGAACACCGGGGAGCTGTTTTTT
TRBV28	few	TRBD2	TRBJ2-2	CASRTSGTTGELFF	TGTGCCAGCAGAACTAGCGGTACCACCGGGGAGCTGTTTTTT
TRBV11-1	NA	NA	TRBJ1-5	CASSLRENQPQHF	TGTGCCAGCAGCCTCAGGGAGAATCAGCCCCAGCATTTT
TRBV5-1	NA	NA	TRBJ2-5	CASSLTDQETQYF	TGCGCCAGCAGCTTGACAGACCAAGAGACCCAGTACTTC
TRBV28	NA	TRBD2	TRBJ2-7	CASSLGTSGTHEQYF	TGTGCCAGCAGTTTAGGGACTAGCGGGACCCACGAGCAGTACTTC
TRBV27	NA	TRBD2	TRBJ2-5	CATMMVAGELGETQYF	TGTGCCACCATGATGGTAGCGGGAGAATTAGGGGAGACCCAGTACTTC
TRBV19	NA	NA	TRBJ2-1	CASTSGLLPNEQFF	TGTGCCAGTACCTCGGGACTCTTGCCCAATGAGCAGTTCTTC
TRBV5-5	NA	TRBD1	TRBJ1-6	CASSLRWGGQGQSPLHF	TGTGCCAGCAGCTTAAGATGGGGGGGACAGGGGCAATCACCCCTCCACTTT
TRBV4-2	NA	NA	TRBJ1-2	CASLDGNYGYTF	TGTGCCAGCCTGGATGGTAACTATGGCTACACCTTC
TRBV16	NA	NA	TRBJ2-1	CASSQQTVQFF	TGTGCCAGCAGCCAGCAGACTGTGCAGTTCTTC
TRBV27	NA	NA	TRBJ1-4	CASSLSSGGGEKLFF	TGTGCCAGCAGTTTATCATCCGGGGGTGGGGAAAAACTGTTTTTT
TRBV7-8	NA	NA	TRBJ2-1	CASSPRGRTQFF	TGTGCCAGCAGCCCTAGGGGGAGGACGCAGTTCTTC
TRBV18	NA	TRBD2	TRBJ2-5	CASSPTSGHQETQYF	TGTGCCAGCTCACCTACTAGCGGGCACCAAGAGACCCAGTACTTC
TRBV27	NA	NA	TRBJ1-1	CASKTGRTEAFF	TGTGCCAGCAAAACGGGACGAACTGAAGCTTTCTTT
TRBV6-6	once	NA	TRBJ1-1	CASSSTAGLGTEAFF	TGTGCCAGCAGTTCTACGGCGGGGTTAGGTACTGAAGCTTTCTTT
TRBV5-6	NA	TRBD1	TRBJ2-5	CASRQTGVQETQYF	TGTGCCAGCAGGCAGACAGGGGTCCAAGAGACCCAGTACTTC
TRBV19	once	TRBD1	TRBJ1-1	CASSYGTAEAFF	TGTGCCAGTAGTTACGGGACAGCTGAAGCTTTCTTT
TRBV28	NA	TRBD2	TRBJ2-5	CASSPTSGIVETQYF	TGTGCCAGCAGCCCAACTAGCGGGATCGTAGAGACCCAGTACTTC
TRBV30	NA	NA	TRBJ1-5	CAWNRVNQPQHF	TGTGCCTGGAACAGGGTCAATCAGCCCCAGCATTTT
TRBV7-2	NA	NA	TRBJ1-2	CASSFIVGYTF	TGTGCCAGCAGCTTTATAGTTGGCTACACCTTC
TRBV25-1	NA	NA	TRBJ1-4	CASKEVRDGPNEKLFF	TGTGCCAGCAAAGAGGTCAGGGATGGTCCTAATGAAAAACTGTTTTTT
TRBV29-1	NA	TRBD2	TRBJ2-5	CSVRPAGETQYF	TGCAGCGTTCGTCCAGCGGGGGAGACCCAGTACTTC
TRBV6-4	NA	TRBD2	TRBJ2-1	CASSDAPGTSLFNEQFF	TGTGCCAGCAGTGACGCACCCGGGACTAGCCTGTTCAATGAGCAGTTCTTC
TRBV7-2	NA	NA	TRBJ2-5	CASSFDLKETQYF	TGTGCCAGCAGCTTTGACCTGAAAGAGACCCAGTACTTC
TRBV9	NA	NA	TRBJ1-1	CASSVSGGRATEAFF	TGTGCCAGCAGCGTTTCGGGGGGCCGGGCCACTGAAGCTTTCTTT
TRBV28	NA	NA	TRBJ1-1	CASSFSVSEAFF	TGTGCCAGCAGTTTCTCTGTTTCTGAAGCTTTCTTT
TRBV7-9	NA	NA	TRBJ2-1	CASSLFENEQFF	TGTGCCAGCAGCTTGTTTGAGAATGAGCAGTTCTTC
TRBV3-1/TRBV3-2	NA	TRBD1	TRBJ1-2	CASSRPGQIGYGYTF	TGTGCCAGCAGCCGCCCGGGACAGATCGGCTATGGCTACACCTTC
TRBV2	NA	TRBD1	TRBJ2-6	CASSARIQGSGANVLTF	TGTGCCAGCAGCGCCCGCATACAGGGGTCTGGGGCCAACGTCCTGACTTTC